This TCR beta chain originates from a study of blood T cells in healthy people across ages. Trimming removed 8 bases from V and 1 base from J, with 11 bases in between. Germline loops: CDR1 SGHTA, CDR2 FQGNSA. This CDR3 has 13 amino acids. Together with a sample-barcoded 5' primer, a J-beta primer mix was included in a second PCR lasting about 6 to 11 cycles. Each CDR3 protein is one row after TCRdb ran MiXCR on the 5' RACE reads. Of about 1.5 million distinct CDR3 sequences in the sample, roughly two fifths were seen once. The sequenced sample consisted of blood. J is TRBJ2-5 and V is TRBV7-2; no clear D. This receptor was identified in a woman younger than 35 in good health. CDR3 DNA sequence: TGTGCCAGCGGGGAACATCCCCAAGAGACCCAGTACTTC. Its translation is CASGEHPQETQYF.